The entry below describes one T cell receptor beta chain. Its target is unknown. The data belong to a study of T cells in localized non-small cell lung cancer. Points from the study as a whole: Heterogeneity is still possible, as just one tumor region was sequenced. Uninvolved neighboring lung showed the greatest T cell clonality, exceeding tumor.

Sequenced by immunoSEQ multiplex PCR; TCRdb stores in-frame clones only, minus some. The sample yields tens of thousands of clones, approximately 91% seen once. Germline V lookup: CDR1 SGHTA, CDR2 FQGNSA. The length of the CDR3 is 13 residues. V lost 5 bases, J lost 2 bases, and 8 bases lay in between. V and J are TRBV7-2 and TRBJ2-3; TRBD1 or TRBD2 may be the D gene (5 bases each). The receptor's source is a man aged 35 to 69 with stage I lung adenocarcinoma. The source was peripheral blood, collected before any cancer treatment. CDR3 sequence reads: CASSEGSTDTQYF. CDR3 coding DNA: TGTGCCAGCAGCGAGGGGTCCACAGATACGCAGTATTTT.